These T cell receptor beta chains were read from a single sample in a study of T cell responses to AZD1222 COVID-19 vaccine. The data were produced by immunoSEQ multiplex PCR, yet TCRdb's version contains in-frame clones alone and is incomplete. The table has 150,000 to 200,000 clones, 91% seen once. Here the sequenced sample was peripheral blood, taken 28 days after the second AZD1222 dose. These receptors were obtained from an adult who received the AZD1222 COVID-19 vaccine. Both conserved end residues are part of each CDR3.

TRBJ1-5,TRBV24-1,CATSDFGRQPQHF
TRBJ1-2,TRBV4-3,CASSQTLLDSYGYTF
TRBJ2-5,TRBV30,CAWSLGYQETQYF
TRBJ1-5,TRBV19,CASSFPVRGGYSNQPQHF
TRBJ2-7,TRBV28,CASNPSDRVTEQYF
TRBJ1-1,TRBV12-2,CASRPPVYTEAFF
TRBJ1-1,TRBV5-1,CASSASGTVNTEAFF
TRBJ2-6,TRBV6-1,CASSEEGVPSVGANVLTF
TRBJ2-2,TRBV9,CASSVDWAGGTGELFF
TRBJ2-5,TRBV5-1,CASSLLPGEGETQYF
TRBJ1-1,TRBV30,CASSGHKNTEAFF
TRBJ2-3,TRBV7-9,CASSRGTSGGTDTQYF
TRBJ1-4,TRBV13,CASSPGTGYNEKLFF
TRBJ1-2,TRBV29-1,CSGVGDAGYTF